This T cell receptor (beta chain) was sequenced for a study of T cell responses to AZD1222 COVID-19 vaccine. Study conclusions and caveats: Vaccination with two AZD1222 doses was followed by a rise in Spike-specific TCR breadth and depth. Dominant at 160-218 and 743-854, vaccine-associated CD4 TCRs also spanned spike. Reportedly, nearly half the spike-specific TCRs target unmutated variant regions.

V lost 3 bases to trimming and J lost 3 bases, with 11 bases between them. Germline V gene lookup returns CDR1 KGHDR and CDR2 SFDVKD. There are 14 residues in the CDR3. In regard to this clone: Its antigen remains unidentified.

The repertoire was sequenced with immunoSEQ multiplex PCR; TCRdb's copy has only in-frame clones and lacks some. The sample lists over 100,000 clones; 75% to 85% were seen once. Sequencing was performed on peripheral blood, taken 28 days after the second dose of the MenACWY control vaccine. This sequence was found in an adult who received the MenACWY meningococcal vaccine as a control. The chain has TRBV24-1 and TRBJ2-7; tentative D call: TRBD2 (5 bases). The DNA of the CDR3 is TGTGCCACCAGTGATGCGAGGGCGGTCTACGAGCAGTACTTC. Translation: CATSDARAVYEQYF.